The clone carrying this T cell receptor beta chain was counted ten times or more. This entry comes from a study of T-cell reconstitution after alpha-beta-depleted transplantation in children. Unique molecular identifiers were built into the TCRbeta library. MiXCR, run by TCRdb on the PCR reads, gives a single entry per CDR3 protein. The table lists over 400,000 distinct CDR3 sequences, approximately 12% of them singletons. Trimming removed 3 bases from V and 4 bases from J; junction bases left unmatched: 6. There are 15 residues in the CDR3. The chain recombines TRBV12-3 or TRBV12-4 with TRBJ2-7; 10 nucleotides match TRBD1. The sample was PBMCs from the stem cell graft donor, taken from the stem cell graft. The sequence was collected from a human donor who donated a stem cell graft to a child with combined immunodeficiency. The DNA for the CDR3 is TGTGCCAGCAGTTTTGGGACAGGGGTTGTGTACGAGCAGTACTTC. This codes for CASSFGTGVVYEQYF.